Each of the 13 T cell receptor beta chains below was sequenced from the same sample in a study of cytomegalovirus exposure and HLA in healthy donors. Assay: immunoSEQ multiplex PCR; the TCRdb copy retains only in-frame clones and omits some. The sample shows some 140,000 clones, roughly 81% of them seen only once. The specimen was PBMCs. These receptor sequences come from a woman under 40 in good health and CMV-seronegative.

V usage is TRBV4-2 and J usage is TRBJ2-7; a possible D gene is TRBD1 (6 bases). CDR1 is LGHNA, CDR2 YNFKEQ, per germline. The CDR3 length is 16 residues. V lost 1 base, J lost 3 bases, and 16 bases lay in between. CDR3: CASSQASSRGYYEQYF. CDR3 bases: TGTGCCAGCAGCCAAGCCTCGAGCAGGGGATACTACGAGCAGTACTTC.

J is TRBJ2-5 and V is TRBV7-9; 9 bases line up with TRBD2. V lost 5 bases, J lost 3 bases, and 13 bases stayed unmatched. This CDR3 contains 17 residues. Germline loops: CDR1 SEHNR, CDR2 FQNEAQ (reference sequence). CDR3 nucleotides: TGTGCCAGCAGCCCCACCCGGGGCGGGGGGGCGGAAGAGACCCAGTACTTC. Translation: CASSPTRGGGAEETQYF.

This clone showed up just once. This chain links TRBV9 with TRBJ1-1; a possible D gene is TRBD1 (5 bases). CDR3 length equals 14 residues. CDR1 and CDR2 (germline): SGDLS, YYNGEE. The V gene lost 5 bases and the J gene lost 0 bases, with 11 bases spanning the gap. The chain's CDR3 is CASRPRTMNTEAFF. The CDR3, as DNA: TGTGCCAGCAGGCCCCGGACAATGAACACTGAAGCTTTCTTT.

The chain is built from TRBV7-9 and TRBJ2-3; 11 bases fit TRBD2. The junction had 3 bases not matched to a gene; V was cut back by 2 bases and J by 2 bases. There are 16 residues in the CDR3. Per the germline V gene, CDR1 is SEHNR and CDR2 is FQNEAQ (reference sequence). Here the CDR3 DNA reads TGTGCCAGCAGCTTAAGACTAGCGGGGTTCACAGATACGCAGTATTTT. It encodes CASSLRLAGFTDTQYF.

The chain recombines TRBV10-2 with TRBJ2-3, with TRBD1 matching over 7 bases. CDR3 length: 15 amino acids. The germline gives CDR1 WSHSY, CDR2 SAAADI. With V trimmed by 5 bases and J by 2 bases, 7 bases remained unmatched. The CDR3 region is CASSILGQNTDTQYF. The CDR3 nucleotides are TGCGCCAGCAGTATCTTGGGACAGAACACAGATACGCAGTATTTT.

The V gene is TRBV6-5, the J gene TRBJ2-5; D remains unclear. The CDR3 is made up of 13 amino acids. CDR1 MNHEY and CDR2 SVGAGI come from the germline V gene. The V end lost 7 bases, the J end lost 4 bases, and 13 bases lay between the germline ends. DNA for the CDR3: TGTGCCAGCACCCCCCCCGGGTCAGAGACCCAGTACTTC. This gives the protein CASTPPGSETQYF.

The rearrangement links TRBV19 to TRBJ1-1; D unclear. Germline V gives CDR1 LNHDA, CDR2 SQIVND (reference sequence). V lost 5 bases and J lost 1, with 8 bases in between. This CDR3 has 13 residues. The CDR3 region is CASSPRGNTEAFF. The CDR3 nucleotides read TGTGCCAGTAGTCCACGGGGGAACACTGAAGCTTTCTTT. The full variable domain, its missing parts supplied by reference TRBV19 and TRBJ1-1, is DGGITQSPKYLFRKEGQNVTLSCEQNLNHDAMYWYRQDPGQGLRLIYYSQIVNDFQKGDIAEGYSVSREKKESFPLTVTSAQKNPTAFYLCASSPRGNTEAFFGQGTRLTVV.

This clone was found once. The genes are TRBV19 and TRBJ2-2, with 8 bases fitting TRBD2. The germline V gene has CDR1 LNHDA and CDR2 SQIVND (reference sequence). V was clipped by 10 bases and J by 6 bases; unmatched bases: 7. This CDR3 is 13 amino acids long. The chain's CDR3 is CATDRGGAGELFF. CDR3 bases: TGTGCCACTGACCGGGGGGGTGCCGGGGAGCTGTTTTTT.

The chain couples TRBV5-4 to TRBJ2-3; 7 bases fit TRBD1. V dropped 3 bases and J dropped 1; count of bases not matched to a gene: 2. The CDR3 spans 14 residues. Germline values: CDR1 SGHNT, CDR2 YYREEE (reference sequence). The CDR3: CASSSGTGTDTQYF. The DNA of the CDR3 is TGTGCCAGCAGCTCCGGGACAGGCACAGATACGCAGTATTTT.

This rearrangement joins TRBV5-4 to TRBJ2-1; TRBD1 aligns across 7 bases. V lost 2 bases to trimming and J lost 7 bases; unmatched junction nucleotides: 12. This CDR3 has 16 residues. CDR1 and CDR2 from the germline V gene are SGHNT and YYREEE (reference sequence). CDR3 coding DNA: TGTGCCAGCAGCTTTTCCGGAACAGGGGTTTTTAATGAGCAGTTCTTC. This encodes CASSFSGTGVFNEQFF.

The genes are TRBV13 and TRBJ2-7, with TRBD2 matching 12 bases. The CDR3 contains 19 residues. With 4 bases clipped from V and 2 bases from J, the junction kept 15 bases outside the gene matches. CDR1 PRHDT and CDR2 FYEKMQ come from the germline V gene (reference sequence). In DNA, the CDR3 is TGTGCCAGCAGCTCCCCGGGCCCCTCTCTAGCGGGGGGGCCCTACGAGCAGTACTTC. Translated: CASSSPGPSLAGGPYEQYF.

J is TRBJ2-5 and V is TRBV5-1, with 12 bases fitting TRBD1. J lost 5 bases, V lost 4 bases, and 6 bases had no gene match. CDR3 length: 15 residues. Germline V gene lookup returns CDR1 SGHRS and CDR2 YFSETQ. DNA for the CDR3: TGCGCCAGCAGCCCGGGGACAGGGGGCCGGGAGACCCAGTACTTC. It codes for CASSPGTGGRETQYF.

The rearrangement links TRBV6-5 to TRBJ2-5; TRBD1 matches 7 bases. J gave up 5 bases and V 3 bases, and 6 bases lay outside the gene matches. The CDR3 consists of 14 residues. Germline CDR1 MNHEY, CDR2 SVGAGI. The CDR3 region has the DNA TGTGCCAGCAGTTATGAACAGGGGTTGGAGACCCAGTACTTC. As protein: CASSYEQGLETQYF.